This entry lists 14 T cell receptor beta chains sequenced from one sample in a study of T cells in Graves' hyperthyroidism and ophthalmopathy. Authors of the study amplified TCR beta CDR3 regions from RNA transcripts. Carried out on the TCR CDR3, a first-round RT-PCR used the HTBI primer set. One entry per CDR3 protein, called by TCRdb with MiXCR from the multiplex PCR reads. The table includes roughly 380,000 distinct CDR3 sequences, approximately 13% detected once. Sequences were obtained from blood. These receptors were obtained from a woman aged 55-69 years with Graves' hyperthyroidism.

This clonotype appeared many times. The chain is built from TRBV7-2 and TRBJ2-7; 7 bases agree with TRBD1. Germline values: CDR1 SGHTA, CDR2 FQGNSA. With V trimmed by 3 bases and J by 0 bases, 2 bases remained unmatched. This CDR3 contains 14 residues. In nucleotides, the CDR3 is TGTGCCAGCAGCTTGGACAGGAGCTCCTACGAGCAGTACTTC. Its translation is CASSLDRSSYEQYF.

V is TRBV12-5 and J is TRBJ2-5, with 7 nucleotides matching TRBD1. The V and J ends lost 1 base and 2 bases, in that order; junction bases with no gene match: 7. The CDR3 spans 16 residues. Germline V gene lookup returns CDR1 LGHNT and CDR2 FRNRAP. CDR3 amino acids: CASGLAPRDRQETQYF. For the CDR3, the DNA is TGTGCTAGTGGTTTGGCCCCCCGGGACAGACAAGAGACCCAGTACTTC.

This clonotype was detected ten times or more. The chain uses TRBV20-1 and TRBJ2-1, with a possible D match to TRBD1 (5 bases). The CDR3 contains 14 residues. The germline V and J ends were trimmed by 0 bases and 8 bases, with 14 bases remaining between them. CDR1 and CDR2 from the germline V gene are DFQATT and SNEGSKA (reference sequence). The CDR3 is CSARDPQGGDEQFF. The CDR3, as DNA: TGCAGTGCTAGAGATCCCCAGGGCGGCGATGAGCAGTTCTTC.

This clonotype was observed many times. The V call is TRBV6-1, the J call TRBJ2-7; D may be TRBD1 (6 bases). V lost 5 bases and J 2 bases, leaving 13 bases between the germline ends. The CDR3 is 14 residues long. Germline-derived CDR1 and CDR2 are MNHNS and SASEGT. The CDR3 spells CASSYSGAPYEQYF. Here the CDR3 DNA reads TGTGCCAGCAGTTATTCAGGGGCGCCCTACGAGCAGTACTTC.

This clonotype was picked up a small number of times. The chain links TRBV29-1 to TRBJ2-1; D is unclear. The CDR3 extends over 13 amino acids. Germline lookup yields CDR1 SQVTM and CDR2 ANQGSEA. Trimming took off 7 bases at V and 4 bases at J, with 14 bases between the two ends. Written as DNA, the CDR3 is TGCAGCGACAGAACCGATTCATACAATGAGCAGTTCTTC. Amino acids: CSDRTDSYNEQFF.

This clonotype was counted ten times or more. The V and J genes are TRBV5-5 and TRBJ1-1; 9 bases are a match to TRBD1. CDR1 and CDR2 from the germline V gene are SGHKS and YYEKEE (reference sequence). Germline trimming cut 4 bases from V and 2 bases from J; bases unmatched to any gene: 9. This CDR3 spans 16 amino acids. The CDR3, as DNA: TGTGCCAGCAGCCACAGGACAGGGGTCCTTAACACTGAAGCTTTCTTT. This codes for CASSHRTGVLNTEAFF. Drawing the rest from reference TRBV5-5 and TRBJ1-1, the complete variable domain is DAGVTQSPTHLIKTRGQQVTLRCSPISGHKSVSWYQQVLGQGPQFIFQYYEKEERGRGNFPDRFSARQFPNYSSELNVNALLLGDSALYLCASSHRTGVLNTEAFFGQGTRLTVV.

Turning to this clonotype: This could be a read error, since a much larger clone is one nucleotide away. J is TRBJ1-3 and V is TRBV12-5; the D is unclear. Trimming left V 7 bases short and J 0 bases short, with 10 bases between. This CDR3 has 14 amino acids. The germline gives CDR1 LGHNT, CDR2 FRNRAP. CDR3 sequence (DNA): TGTGCTAGTGATCCGACTAACTCTGGAAACACCATATATTTT. Translating gives CASDPTNSGNTIYF.

A few counts support this clonotype. The V call is TRBV7-6, the J call TRBJ2-3; 12 nucleotides line up with TRBD2. The J segment lost 4 bases and the V segment lost 5 bases, leaving 7 bases of the junction unmatched. CDR1 is SGHVS and CDR2 is FNYEAQ in the germline V gene. This CDR3 comprises 16 residues. Here the CDR3 DNA reads TGTGCCAGCAGCCGCCCTAGCGGGAGGGAGGCAGATACGCAGTATTTT. It yields the protein CASSRPSGREADTQYF.

This chain joins TRBV3-1 and TRBJ2-1, with 12 bases identical to TRBD2. Germline V lookup: CDR1 LGHDT, CDR2 YNNKEL (reference sequence). After removal of 4 bases from V and 8 bases from J, the junction contained 9 bases not matched to a gene. This CDR3 comprises 16 residues. CDR3 residues: CASSPWTSGERDEQFF. As DNA, the CDR3 is TGTGCCAGCAGCCCTTGGACTAGCGGGGAACGGGATGAGCAGTTCTTC.

In this sample, this clonotype turned up many times. The chain carries TRBV28 and TRBJ2-3, with D tentatively TRBD2 (6 bases). The CDR3 length is 13 residues. From germline, CDR1 is MDHEN and CDR2 SYDVKM. Trimming cost V 7 bases and J 3 bases, with 11 bases left between them. CDR3 in amino acids: CASMGSGTDTQYF. The DNA of the CDR3 is TGTGCCAGCATGGGGAGCGGGACAGATACGCAGTATTTT.

This clonotype has at least ten counts. The rearrangement links TRBV11-2 to TRBJ2-5; 8 positions agree with TRBD2. Germline-derived CDR1 and CDR2 are SGHAT and FQNNGV. After removal of 1 base from V and 1 base from J, the junction contained 2 bases not matched to a gene. This CDR3 has 15 amino acids. CDR3 residues: CASSLVTSGQETQYF. The CDR3 DNA reads as TGTGCCAGCAGCTTAGTCACTAGCGGCCAAGAGACCCAGTACTTC.

The V call is TRBV30, the J call TRBJ2-7; D remains unclear. V dropped 5 bases and J dropped 0 bases, with 11 bases sitting between them. CDR3 length equals 13 residues. Germline loops: CDR1 GTSNPN, CDR2 SVGIG (reference sequence). The CDR3 is CAWAGKSSYEQYF. Written as DNA, the CDR3 is TGTGCCTGGGCAGGTAAAAGCTCCTACGAGCAGTACTTC.

This clonotype was seen ten or more times. The CDR3 bases are TGTGCCAGCAGCTCGGGGGTTACCGGGGAGCTGTTTTTT. It codes for CASSSGVTGELFF. This chain links TRBV7-9 with TRBJ2-2, with D possibly TRBD2 on 6 matching bases. Germline V gene lookup returns CDR1 SEHNR and CDR2 FQNEAQ (reference sequence). Trimming cost V 4 bases and J 5 bases, with 8 bases left between them. CDR3 length equals 13 residues.

This clonotype occurred many times. The rearrangement joins TRBV3-1 to TRBJ1-2; TRBD1 matches 10 bases. The V gene end was trimmed by 5 bases and the J gene end by 6 bases; junction bases not matched to a gene: 6. CDR3 size: 14 residues. The V gene's germline CDR1 is LGHDT and CDR2 YNNKEL (reference sequence). In DNA form, the CDR3 reads TGTGCCAGCAGCTCTCACGGGACAGGGGATGGCTACACCTTC. Amino acids: CASSSHGTGDGYTF.